These 9 T cell receptor beta chains were all obtained from the same sample, sequenced in a study of metastatic and nonmetastatic thyroid tumors. From the PCR reads, TCRdb re-called clones with MiXCR. Among 30,000 to 35,000 clones listed, 35% were seen once. Prior to thyroid surgery, none of the patients had received any treatment. The sequenced sample consisted of tumor tissue. These receptor sequences come from a female donor with papillary thyroid cancer or a benign thyroid nodule (not recorded which). Some clones in this sample may be carry-over from other donors' samples.

The V and J genes are TRBV6-2 or TRBV6-3 and TRBJ1-3, with TRBD1 as a possible D gene (5 bases). Trimming removed 0 bases from V and 2 bases from J, with 8 bases in between. Germline lookup yields CDR1 MNHEY and CDR2 SVGEGT. The CDR3 loop spans 15 amino acids. CDR3 sequence reads: CASSYSRGPGNTIYF. CDR3 coding DNA: TGTGCCAGCAGTTACTCGAGGGGACCTGGAAACACCATATATTTT.

The gene calls are TRBV4-1 and TRBJ2-1; D is unclear. CDR3 size: 17 residues. V was trimmed by 1 base and J by 8 bases, leaving 21 bases between them. The V gene's germline CDR1 is MGHRA and CDR2 YSYEKL. For the CDR3, the DNA is TGCGCCAGCAGCCAAGGTCCTGGGCAGAAGGTCAAGGATGAGCAGTTCTTC. This gives the protein CASSQGPGQKVKDEQFF.

V is TRBV11-2 and J is TRBJ1-1; perhaps TRBD1 as D (5 bases). This CDR3 region has 12 residues. V was cut by 2 bases and J by 7 bases, with 8 bases left in between. In germline, CDR1 is SGHAT, CDR2 FQNNGV. CDR3 protein: CASSLWGVEAFF. DNA for the CDR3: TGTGCCAGCAGCTTATGGGGGGTTGAAGCTTTCTTT.

The rearrangement joins TRBV5-1 to TRBJ2-7; 9 nucleotides line up with TRBD1. There are 16 residues in the CDR3. Germline V CDR1 and CDR2: SGHRS, YFSETQ. After removal of 3 bases from V and 4 bases from J, the junction contained 11 bases not matched to a gene. CDR3 in DNA: TGCGCCAGCAGCTCAGGACCACAGGGGGCTCTATACGAGCAGTACTTC. Its translation: CASSSGPQGALYEQYF.

The chain is built from TRBV20-1 and TRBJ2-7; 7 bases agree with TRBD1. V shed 1 base and J 2 bases; nucleotides not matched to a gene: 5. This CDR3 is 14 amino acids long. Germline CDR1 is DFQATT and CDR2 is SNEGSKA (reference sequence). For the CDR3, the DNA is TGCAGTGCTAGAGGTTCCGGGACAGCCTACGAGCAGTACTTC. Protein sequence: CSARGSGTAYEQYF.

In its sample, this clone was seen many times. The chain carries TRBV12-3 or TRBV12-4 and TRBJ2-7, with D unresolved. This CDR3 has 13 amino acids. The V end was cut by 4 bases, the J end by 0 bases, with 7 bases between. CDR3 nucleotides: TGTGCCAGCAGTTCCTACACCTCCTACGAGCAGTACTTC. It is translated as CASSSYTSYEQYF.

This chain connects TRBV5-6 to TRBJ2-7; D gene uncertain. Germline assignment: CDR1 SGHDT and CDR2 YYEEEE. The CDR3 has 14 residues. V lost 2 bases and J lost 3, with 12 bases in between. CDR3 in amino acids: CASSFGQGLYEQYF. As DNA, the CDR3 is TGTGCCAGCAGCTTCGGTCAAGGCCTCTACGAGCAGTACTTC.

This chain joins TRBV28 and TRBJ1-1; maybe TRBD1 (6 bases). CDR3 length: 11 residues. The V and J ends lost 6 bases and 7 bases respectively, with 9 bases between them. From germline, CDR1 is MDHEN and CDR2 SYDVKM. The CDR3 sequence: CASRLRGEAFF. The CDR3 coding sequence is TGTGCCAGCAGACTCAGGGGTGAAGCTTTCTTT.

The chain recombines TRBV12-3 or TRBV12-4 with TRBJ2-2; 7 bases fit TRBD1. V lost 2 bases to trimming and J lost 0 bases; unmatched junction nucleotides: 6. This CDR3 has 17 residues. The CDR3 DNA reads TGTGCCAGCAGTTTAAAGGGGGCCAGCGCGAACACCGGGGAGCTGTTTTTT. Protein sequence: CASSLKGASANTGELFF.